Shown below are 28 T cell receptor beta chains from a single sample sequenced in a study of blood T cells in healthy people across ages. Primers used in a second PCR of roughly 6 to 12 cycles were a sample-barcoded 5' primer and a J-beta primer mix. Using its own MiXCR run on the 5' RACE reads, TCRdb lists one record per CDR3 protein. The sample has fewer than 1,000,000 distinct CDR3 sequences, 46% seen once; the top ten hold about a sixth. The sample taken for sequencing was blood. Receptors were obtained from a man aged 80 or over in good health.

This clonotype came up a few times. V and J are TRBV20-1 and TRBJ2-7, with D perhaps matching TRBD1 (7 bases). Germline V gene data show CDR1 as DFQATT and CDR2 as SNEGSKA (reference sequence). The CDR3 is made up of 16 amino acids. The V and J ends lost 2 bases and 0 bases respectively, with 17 bases between them. The CDR3 protein is CSARYSGRGDSYEQYF. The DNA of the CDR3 is TGCAGTGCTAGATATTCGGGCAGGGGGGACTCCTACGAGCAGTACTTC.

The chain combines TRBV5-1 with TRBJ2-5; D call uncertain. CDR1 and CDR2 from the germline V gene are SGHRS and YFSETQ. CDR3 length: 15 residues. Trimming cost V 4 bases and J 0 bases, with 13 bases left between them. The CDR3 nucleotides are TGCGCCAGCAGCCCCGGAACAGCCGACCAAGAGACCCAGTACTTC. Translation: CASSPGTADQETQYF.

CDR3 nucleotide sequence: TGCGCCAGCAGCCCCCTCCCCGCGCCTAGCACAGATACGCAGTATTTT. It is translated as CASSPLPAPSTDTQYF. The rearrangement links TRBV5-1 to TRBJ2-3; D not certain. The CDR3 is made up of 16 amino acids. Germline values: CDR1 SGHRS, CDR2 YFSETQ. With 4 bases removed from V and 0 bases from J, the gap between germline ends came to 15 bases. Complete variable domain (other parts from reference TRBV5-1 and TRBJ2-3): KAGVTQTPRYLIKTRGQQVTLSCSPISGHRSVSWYQQTPGQGLQFLFEYFSETQRNKGNFPGRFSGRQFSNSRSEMNVSTLELGDSALYLCASSPLPAPSTDTQYFGPGTRLTVL.

This clonotype was detected a few times. The chain carries TRBV28 and TRBJ2-1, with D possibly being TRBD2 (6 bases). Per the germline V gene, CDR1 is MDHEN and CDR2 is SYDVKM. The V and J ends lost 6 bases and 12 bases respectively, with 15 bases between them. The CDR3 length is 12 residues. DNA for the CDR3: TGTGCCAGCAGGCTACCGGGACTGGGGCAGTTCTTC. This gives the protein CASRLPGLGQFF.

The rearrangement joins TRBV2 to TRBJ2-4, with TRBD1 matching over 7 bases. The J call may be incorrect, as the DNA end agrees better with TRBJ2-5. Germline V lookup: CDR1 SNHLY, CDR2 FYNNEI. The length of the CDR3 is 15 residues. The CDR3 sequence is CASSTRTGSDETQYF. The DNA of the CDR3 is TGTGCCAGCAGTACACGGACAGGTAGTGATGAGACCCAGTACTTC.

This clonotype was counted a single time. The genes are TRBV2 and TRBJ2-4, with D perhaps matching TRBD1 (5 bases). The last part of the DNA fits TRBJ2-7 better; the J call may be wrong. The CDR3 contains 12 residues. Germline V gives CDR1 SNHLY, CDR2 FYNNEI. The CDR3 loop reads CATGSSSYEQYF. For the CDR3, the DNA is TGTGCCACAGGGTCTAGCTCCTACGAGCAGTACTTC.

The J gene is TRBJ1-2, the V gene TRBV9, with D uncertain. The V gene's germline CDR1 is SGDLS and CDR2 YYNGEE. The CDR3 runs 14 residues. Trimming cost V 0 bases and J 2 bases, with 8 bases left between them. CDR3 residues: CASSVGPLNYGYTF. CDR3 nucleotide sequence: TGTGCCAGCAGCGTAGGTCCCTTAAACTATGGCTACACCTTC.

V usage is TRBV21-1 and J usage is TRBJ2-1; the table calls TRBD2, which could not be checked here. TRBV21-1 is described as a pseudogene. The CDR3 loop spans 16 amino acids. The CDR3 spells CASSKGEETTYNEQFF. The CDR3 DNA is TGTGCCAGCAGCAAAGGGGAGGAGACAACCTACAATGAGCAGTTCTTC.

At least ten counts were recorded for this clonotype. V usage is TRBV6-2 or TRBV6-3 and J usage is TRBJ2-5, with TRBD2 matching 13 bases. The germline gives CDR1 MNHEY, CDR2 SVGEGT. J was trimmed by 1 base and V by 6 bases; bases with no gene match: 5. The CDR3 contains 16 residues. The CDR3 here is CASSLGLAGVQETQYF. The CDR3 bases are TGTGCCAGCAGCCTTGGACTAGCGGGGGTCCAAGAGACCCAGTACTTC.

J is TRBJ1-1 and V is TRBV7-9, with 8 positions matching TRBD1. Trimming removed 5 bases from V and 3 bases from J; junction bases left unmatched: 11. Looked up from germline, CDR1 is SEHNR and CDR2 is FQNEAQ (reference sequence). CDR3 length equals 16 residues. CDR3: CASSASDRAGDTEAFF. The DNA of the CDR3 is TGTGCCAGCAGCGCCTCGGACAGGGCGGGGGACACTGAAGCTTTCTTT.

The rearrangement uses TRBV20-1 and TRBJ2-3, with a weak D call TRBD2 (6 bases). The germline gives CDR1 DFQATT, CDR2 SNEGSKA (reference sequence). This CDR3 contains 15 residues. V lost 6 bases and J 7 bases, leaving 23 bases between the germline ends. CDR3 loop: CSAVRTTSPTNTQYF. The CDR3 bases are TGCAGTGCCGTGCGGACTACAAGCCCCACGAATACGCAGTATTTT.

V is TRBV7-2 and J is TRBJ2-6; 7 nucleotides match TRBD1. V was pared by 3 bases and J by 2 bases, with 1 base of the junction left unmatched. CDR1 is SGHTA and CDR2 is FQGNSA in the germline V gene. The CDR3 loop spans 15 amino acids. The CDR3 DNA sequence: TGTGCCAGCAGCTTCAGGGGGACTGGGGCCAACGTCCTGACTTTC. Amino acids: CASSFRGTGANVLTF.

This clonotype was observed a handful of times. The CDR3 reads CASASGVDGYTF. In DNA form, the CDR3 reads TGTGCCAGTGCCTCAGGTGTAGATGGCTACACCTTC. The chain recombines TRBV27 with TRBJ1-2; no definite D call. Per germline, CDR1 MNHEY and CDR2 SMNVEV (reference sequence). This CDR3 spans 12 amino acids. Trimming left V 9 bases short and J 6 bases short, with 14 bases between.

This clonotype was counted only a few times. This rearrangement joins TRBV28 to TRBJ1-4, with D perhaps matching TRBD1 (6 bases). CDR3 size: 14 residues. V was shortened by 8 bases and J by 1 base, with 11 bases between the two germline ends. Germline CDR1 reads MDHEN; CDR2 reads SYDVKM. This chain's CDR3 is CASGVQGTNEKLFF. The CDR3 DNA reads TGTGCCAGCGGCGTACAGGGAACTAATGAAAAACTGTTTTTT.

Remarks on this clonotype: Possible read error: a much larger clone is one base away. The chain recombines TRBV6-2 or TRBV6-3 with TRBJ2-7; D is undetermined. Germline CDR1 and CDR2: MNHEY and SVGEGT. The CDR3 is made up of 12 amino acids. The DNA of the CDR3 is TGTGCCAGCAGCCCCCGAGGCGACGAGCGGTACTTC. Translation gives CASSPRGDERYF.

The rearrangement links TRBV2 to TRBJ1-1; tentative D call: TRBD1 (6 bases). With 10 bases removed from V and 0 bases from J, the gap between germline ends came to 12 bases. The V gene's germline CDR1 is SNHLY and CDR2 FYNNEI. The length of the CDR3 is 13 residues. The CDR3 protein is CATRQVMNTEAFF. The CDR3 nucleotides read TGTGCCACCAGACAGGTTATGAACACTGAAGCTTTCTTT.

The J gene is TRBJ2-1, the V gene TRBV20-1, with a weak D call TRBD2 (5 bases). This CDR3 is built from 16 residues. Germline CDR1 and CDR2: DFQATT and SNEGSKA (reference sequence). V lost 0 bases and J 6 bases, leaving 18 bases between the germline ends. The CDR3 DNA is TGCAGTGCTAGAGATCGGACTCCCAGTCGGGGCAATGAGCAGTTCTTC. Its protein is CSARDRTPSRGNEQFF.

This clonotype was counted ten times or more. The genes are TRBV9 and TRBJ2-5; D is unclear. The germline CDR1 and CDR2 sequences are SGDLS and YYNGEE. Trimming left V 0 bases short and J 1 base short, with 7 bases between. The CDR3 sequence is 14 residues long. CDR3 DNA: TGTGCCAGCAGCGTAGGCGGACCCCAAGAGACCCAGTACTTC. Its translation: CASSVGGPQETQYF.

A note on this clonotype: Mismatch with germline at one junction end may stem from a read error. V is TRBV20-1 and J is TRBJ1-2, with D perhaps matching TRBD1 (5 bases). Germline V gives CDR1 DFQATT, CDR2 SNEGSKA (reference sequence). This CDR3 has 14 residues. The CDR3 nucleotides are TGCGGTGCTAGACCAGCCGGGGGAAGCTATGGCTACACCTTC. It specifies CGARPAGGSYGYTF.

The sample holds a few counts of this clonotype. The chain uses TRBV7-2 and TRBJ2-7, with D maybe TRBD1 (6 bases). This CDR3 contains 14 residues. Trimming stripped 8 bases from V and 0 bases from J, with 14 bases between. Germline lookup yields CDR1 SGHTA and CDR2 FQGNSA. The CDR3 is CASGPGVASYEQYF. The DNA for the CDR3 is TGTGCCAGCGGGCCAGGGGTAGCCTCCTACGAGCAGTACTTC. Together with reference TRBV7-2 and TRBJ2-7, the CDR3 gives the full variable domain: GAGVSQSPSNKVTEKGKDVELRCDPISGHTALYWYRQSLGQGLEFLIYFQGNSAPDKSGLPSDRFSAERTGGSVSTLTIQRTQQEDSAVYLCASGPGVASYEQYFGPGTRLTVT.

V is TRBV5-1 and J is TRBJ2-1, with D tentatively TRBD1 or TRBD2 (6 bases each). The CDR3 spans 15 residues. V shed 2 bases and J shed 8 bases, with 17 bases lying between them. The germline CDR1 and CDR2 sequences are SGHRS and YFSETQ. The CDR3, as DNA: TGCGCCAGCAGCTTTAAATCGTACGGGGGCTATGAGCAGTTCTTC. This translates into CASSFKSYGGYEQFF.

The V and J genes are TRBV12-3 or TRBV12-4 and TRBJ1-3, with TRBD1 identical over 7 bases. V was clipped by 6 bases and J by 2 bases; unmatched bases: 7. The CDR3 loop spans 15 amino acids. CDR3 region: CASSLTGTPGNTIYF. DNA for the CDR3: TGTGCCAGCAGCTTGACAGGGACCCCTGGAAACACCATATATTTT.

This clonotype has only one observation. This chain joins TRBV7-2 and TRBJ2-7, with 7 positions matching TRBD2. The germline V gene encodes CDR1 SGHTA and CDR2 FQGNSA. V was clipped by 5 bases and J by 0 bases; unmatched bases: 10. This CDR3 region has 16 residues. The CDR3 protein is CASSRKGRGSSYEQYF. Written as DNA, the CDR3 is TGTGCCAGCAGCCGAAAGGGGCGGGGGAGCTCCTACGAGCAGTACTTC.

This clonotype occurred a few times. The chain has TRBV11-2 and TRBJ2-5, with D unclear. Gene TRBJ2-7 matches the end of the DNA better, so the J call may be wrong. The CDR3 extends over 14 amino acids. Germline V CDR1 and CDR2: SGHAT, FQNNGV. As DNA, the CDR3 is TGTGCCAGCAGCTTAGCCCAATACCTCTACGAGCAGTACTTC. Residues: CASSLAQYLYEQYF.

This chain joins TRBV2 and TRBJ2-6; D is ambiguous. The CDR3 is 16 residues long. V lost 4 bases and J lost 0, with 10 bases in between. CDR1 and CDR2 from the germline V gene are SNHLY and FYNNEI. The CDR3 bases are TGTGCCAGCAGTGTCGAAACAGTCTCTGGGGCCAACGTCCTGACTTTC. Translation gives CASSVETVSGANVLTF.

The gene calls are TRBV12-3 or TRBV12-4 and TRBJ1-6; D not certain. The CDR3 totals 15 residues. V gave up 3 bases and J gave up 5 bases, with 11 bases separating them. CDR3 sequence reads: CASSLSTRNNSPLHF. For the CDR3, the DNA is TGTGCCAGCAGTTTGTCCACCAGAAATAATTCACCCCTCCACTTT.

The gene calls are TRBV3-1 and TRBJ1-2, with TRBD1 as a possible D gene (6 bases). Deletions cut 7 bases from V and 5 bases from J, with 20 bases between. This CDR3 contains 15 residues. Germline V gene lookup returns CDR1 LGHDT and CDR2 YNNKEL (reference sequence). CDR3 bases: TGTGCCAGCACCCCAGGGGCCGGGATTGTTTATGGCTACACCTTC. It specifies CASTPGAGIVYGYTF.

This clonotype was seen repeatedly, ten times or more. The V call is TRBV6-6, the J call TRBJ1-2, with D perhaps TRBD1 (6 bases). Trimming shortened V by 10 bases and J by 7 bases, and 22 bases separated the two germline ends. This CDR3 has 14 residues. Germline assignment: CDR1 MNHNY and CDR2 SVGAGI (reference sequence). CDR3 sequence reads: CAIRLGGGAGGYTF. The CDR3 region has the DNA TGTGCCATCCGCCTAGGGGGGGGGGCTGGTGGCTACACCTTC.